Listed below are T cell receptor beta chains from one sample, sequenced in a study of blood T cell repertoires in COVID-19. Assay: immunoSEQ multiplex PCR; the TCRdb copy retains only in-frame clones and omits some. The sample carries about 150,000 clones, 70% to 90% recorded once. The sample taken for sequencing was peripheral blood. Receptors originate from an elderly woman with COVID-19, enrolled during active disease. Both conserved end residues are part of each CDR3. Each record gives: D gene, J gene, clone size, V gene, CDR3 DNA, CDR3 protein. A D gene is named only where the DNA matches it firmly. Some rows have no size entry. The others give once, few or many, or a class for an expanded clone.

TRBD1 TRBJ1-3 NA TRBV6-6 TGTGCCAGCAGCAACGGACAGGCCGGGTCGGGAAACACCATATATTTT CASSNGQAGSGNTIYF
TRBD1 TRBJ2-5 NA TRBV5-1 TGCGCCAGCTCTGCAGGGGGCCCCCAAGAGACCCAGTACTTC CASSAGGPQETQYF
NA TRBJ2-5 NA TRBV10-3 TGTGCCATCAGTGTGAGGGGAGGAGGGGAGACCCAGTACTTC CAISVRGGGETQYF
NA TRBJ1-2 NA TRBV11-2 TGTGCCAGCAGCTTTTCAGGCAACTATGGCTACACCTTC CASSFSGNYGYTF
TRBD1 TRBJ2-1 NA TRBV2 TGTGCCAGACGAGGGACAGTCGACAGTGAGCAGTTCTTC CARRGTVDSEQFF
NA TRBJ1-1 NA TRBV5-1 TGCGCCAGCAGCTTGGATTGGACACTACACACTGAAGCTTTCTTT CASSLDWTLHTEAFF
TRBD1 TRBJ1-1 NA TRBV12-3/TRBV12-4 TGTGCCAGCAGCCTAGTAAATACAGGGGACGCTTTCTTT CASSLVNTGDAFF
NA TRBJ2-7 NA TRBV6-5 TGTGCCAGCAGTTTACTCGGCCAGGGATACTCCTACGAGCAGTACTTC CASSLLGQGYSYEQYF
NA TRBJ1-2 NA TRBV12-3/TRBV12-4 TGTGCCAGCAGTTCCCTAGACTCCTATGGCTACACCTTC CASSSLDSYGYTF
NA TRBJ2-4 once TRBV2 TGTGCCAGCAGGGTCACTCCAAACATTCAGTACTTC CASRVTPNIQYF
TRBD2 TRBJ2-5 once TRBV5-8 TGTGCCAGCAATCCGGGACTAGCGGGGATGGAGACCCAGTACTTC CASNPGLAGMETQYF
TRBD1 TRBJ2-2 NA TRBV27 TGTGCCAGCAGTTTGGGGACAGGGTCCGGGGAGCTGTTTTTT CASSLGTGSGELFF
NA TRBJ1-2 NA TRBV5-5 TGTGCCAGCAGCTCACCTCTCGGGACAAGCGGCTACACCTTC CASSSPLGTSGYTF
NA TRBJ2-2 NA TRBV3-1/TRBV3-2 TGTGCCAGCAGCTACAGGGTAGACGGCACCGGGGAGCTGTTTTTT CASSYRVDGTGELFF
TRBD2 TRBJ2-7 NA TRBV7-2 TGTGCCAGCAGCTTAGGGGCGGGAGTCGAGCAGTACTTC CASSLGAGVEQYF
NA TRBJ1-5 NA TRBV3-1/TRBV3-2 TGTGCCAGCAGCCAAGGACGGGATAGCAATCAGCCCCAGCATTTT CASSQGRDSNQPQHF